The 13 T cell receptor beta chains below come from one sample, sequenced in a study of cytotoxic CD8 clonotypes in ibrutinib-treated CLL. Here immunoSEQ multiplex PCR was the method, and the copy in TCRdb shows in-frame clones only, minus some. This repertoire shows some 130,000 clones, approximately 85% found once; its top ten account for over 2%. The sequences come from PBMCs, collected after 24 months of ibrutinib treatment. The receptors were sampled from a human donor with chronic lymphocytic leukemia.

This sequence joins TRBV12-5 and TRBJ2-5; 7 nucleotides align to TRBD1. J lost 2 bases, V lost 6 bases, and 21 bases had no gene match. Germline CDR1 and CDR2: LGHNT and FRNRAP. This CDR3 has 19 amino acids. The CDR3 DNA follows: TGTGCTAGTGGAGAATCGCCGGGACAGATTGGTGTCGGTCAAGAGACCCAGTACTTC. Protein product: CASGESPGQIGVGQETQYF.

This chain connects TRBV19 to TRBJ1-6, with 7 bases aligning to TRBD1. CDR1 is LNHDA and CDR2 is SQIVND in the germline V gene (reference sequence). After removal of 11 bases from V and 2 bases from J, the junction contained 3 bases not matched to a gene. The CDR3 has 13 residues. Here the CDR3 DNA reads TGTGCCTCAAGGGGGCCCTATAATTCACCCCTCCACTTT. Its protein is CASRGPYNSPLHF.

This chain connects TRBV4-2 to TRBJ1-3; D might be TRBD1 (5 bases). There are 16 residues in the CDR3. V dropped 3 bases and J dropped 1 base, with 13 bases sitting between them. Looked up from germline, CDR1 is LGHNA and CDR2 is YNFKEQ. CDR3 sequence (DNA): TGTGCCAGCAGCCAGGCTGACAGAGGTTCTGGAAACACCATATATTTT. Its translation is CASSQADRGSGNTIYF.

The chain links TRBV14 to TRBJ2-3; 7 positions match TRBD2. CDR1 is SGHDN and CDR2 is FVKESK in the germline V gene. The CDR3 runs 16 residues. V dropped 1 base and J dropped 1; count of bases not matched to a gene: 5. The CDR3 DNA reads as TGTGCCAGCAGCCAAGTAGAGGGAGGGCGCACAGATACGCAGTATTTT. It encodes CASSQVEGGRTDTQYF.

The V call is TRBV14, the J call TRBJ2-3, with D tentatively TRBD2 (7 bases). This CDR3 comprises 16 residues. V lost 4 bases to trimming and J lost 0 bases, with 14 bases between them. The germline V gene has CDR1 SGHDN and CDR2 FVKESK. This CDR3 is CASSPLGGASTDTQYF. Written as DNA, the CDR3 is TGTGCCAGCAGCCCTCTGGGGGGGGCTAGCACAGATACGCAGTATTTT.

The rearrangement links TRBV18 to TRBJ1-4; no firm D call. V was cut by 3 bases and J by 4 bases, with 9 bases left in between. The CDR3 is 14 amino acids. Germline V gene lookup returns CDR1 KGHSH and CDR2 LQKENI. The CDR3 loop reads CASSPSYVNEKLFF. DNA for the CDR3: TGTGCCAGCTCACCTAGTTACGTTAATGAAAAACTGTTTTTT.

J is TRBJ2-7 and V is TRBV6-5, with 10 nucleotides matching TRBD1. CDR1 is MNHEY and CDR2 is SVGAGI in the germline V gene. This CDR3 comprises 14 residues. The junction had 5 bases not matched to a gene; V was cut back by 6 bases and J by 3 bases. CDR3 loop: CASRGGQGYYEQYF. The CDR3 bases are TGTGCCAGCAGGGGGGGACAGGGGTACTACGAGCAGTACTTC.

In its sample, this clone was seen a few times. Within the sample, other DNA sequences also encode this same CDR3. The gene calls are TRBV18 and TRBJ2-2, with a tentative D call TRBD2 (5 bases). Trimming removed 3 bases from V and 7 bases from J, with 9 bases in between. Germline V lookup: CDR1 KGHSH, CDR2 LQKENI. CDR3 length: 13 residues. The CDR3: CASSPGAGGELFF. As DNA, the CDR3 is TGTGCCAGCTCACCCGGCGCGGGCGGGGAGCTGTTTTTT.

The J gene is TRBJ1-4, the V gene TRBV6-6; no definite D call. Looked up from germline, CDR1 is MNHNY and CDR2 is SVGAGI (reference sequence). This CDR3 contains 14 residues. The V gene lost 5 bases and the J gene lost 4 bases, with 11 bases spanning the gap. CDR3 sequence reads: CASSTGVVNEKLFF. The CDR3 DNA reads TGTGCCAGCAGTACCGGAGTGGTTAATGAAAAACTGTTTTTT.

This clone was recorded once. This sequence joins TRBV6-5 and TRBJ1-4; D possibly corresponds to TRBD1 (6 bases). The CDR3 loop spans 16 amino acids. Germline lookup yields CDR1 MNHEY and CDR2 SVGAGI. The ends were cut back, 4 bases at V and 8 bases at J, with 20 bases in the middle. The CDR3 DNA is TGTGCCAGCAGTTCTCTCACGGGGGGGCGGACCGAAAAACTGTTTTTT. Its translation is CASSSLTGGRTEKLFF.

The V gene is TRBV28, the J gene TRBJ2-7; unclear D gene. The germline V and J ends were trimmed by 6 bases and 3 bases, with 9 bases remaining between them. The CDR3 totals 12 residues. In germline, CDR1 is MDHEN, CDR2 SYDVKM. DNA for the CDR3: TGTGCCAGCAGCCGTAGCCGCTACGAGCAGTACTTC. As protein: CASSRSRYEQYF.

The CDR3 DNA sequence: TGTGCCAGCAGTTTATTTGGACGAACAGGGACCGGCGACGAGCAGTACTTC. Amino acids: CASSLFGRTGTGDEQYF. The V call is TRBV28, the J call TRBJ2-7; maybe TRBD1 (6 bases). The germline V gene has CDR1 MDHEN and CDR2 SYDVKM. Trimming took 1 base from V and 5 from J, leaving 21 bases between them. The CDR3 extends over 17 amino acids.

The rearrangement uses TRBV7-2 and TRBJ2-7, with 9 positions matching TRBD1. CDR3 length: 13 residues. The V gene's germline CDR1 is SGHTA and CDR2 FQGNSA. After removal of 5 bases from V and 4 bases from J, the junction contained 3 bases not matched to a gene. The CDR3 reads CASSRDREYEQYF. The CDR3 DNA reads TGTGCCAGCAGCCGGGACAGGGAGTACGAGCAGTACTTC.